This TCR beta chain was captured by sequencing in a study of CD8+ T cells in alopecia areata. Findings of the study overall: Scalp sequencing also captures normal skin's resident alphabeta T cells. Lesional scalp exceeded normal scalp in clonality, especially in alopecia totalis/universalis. Possibly because of HLA-related factors, TCR sharing was less clear across patients than in mice.

A note on this clone: Its antigen is as yet unknown.

Reverse transcription of extracted RNA yielded cDNA, which provided the sequencing template. The data were produced by immunoSEQ multiplex PCR, yet TCRdb's version contains in-frame clones alone and is incomplete. Seen here are some 160,000 clones, about three fifths observed once, and the top ten hold 36%. Losses at the gene ends were 6 bases for V and 5 bases for J; bases not matched to a gene: 4. This CDR3 comprises 13 residues. Germline V gene sequence: CDR1 LNHNV, CDR2 YYDKDF (reference sequence). This clonotype was obtained from a human donor in good health. Sequencing used CD8+ T cells sorted from blood. The chain couples TRBV15 to TRBJ2-1, with 7 bases that match TRBD1. The CDR3 region has the DNA TGTGCCACCAGACGACAGGGCAACAATGAGCAGTTCTTC. Protein: CATRRQGNNEQFF.